One and the same sample provided the 23 T cell receptor beta chains below, sequenced in a study of T cell responses to AZD1222 COVID-19 vaccine. Data came from immunoSEQ multiplex PCR; TCRdb stores just in-frame clones and leaves some out. The sample includes tens of thousands of clones, around 80% of them seen just once. Sequencing used peripheral blood, obtained 28 days after the second AZD1222 dose. The receptors stem from an adult who received the AZD1222 COVID-19 vaccine.

This clone occurred a few times. The chain uses TRBV7-9 and TRBJ2-3; D might be TRBD2 (5 bases). The CDR3 spans 17 residues. The V gene lost 1 base and the J gene lost 1 base, with 15 bases spanning the gap. Germline V gene lookup returns CDR1 SEHNR and CDR2 FQNEAQ (reference sequence). The CDR3 reads CASSLDVGLGGTDTQYF. CDR3 bases: TGTGCCAGCAGCTTAGATGTAGGACTCGGGGGCACAGATACGCAGTATTTT.

The chain links TRBV19 to TRBJ2-1, with 12 bases identical to TRBD2. This CDR3 has 16 residues. From germline, CDR1 is LNHDA and CDR2 SQIVND (reference sequence). The J segment lost 8 bases and the V segment lost 5 bases, leaving 10 bases of the junction unmatched. As DNA, the CDR3 is TGTGCCAGTAGTCCCTCCGGACTAGCGGGATGGCATGAGCAGTTCTTC. The encoded protein is CASSPSGLAGWHEQFF.

With respect to this clone: Other nucleotide sequences from this sample produce the same CDR3. The V and J genes are TRBV27 and TRBJ2-7; 7 bases are a match to TRBD1. The junction had 1 base not matched to a gene; V was cut back by 2 bases and J by 3 bases. The germline V gene has CDR1 MNHEY and CDR2 SMNVEV (reference sequence). This CDR3 is built from 13 residues. In DNA, the CDR3 is TGTGCCAGCAGTTTAGGGGACAGCTACGAGCAGTACTTC. This encodes CASSLGDSYEQYF.

The CDR3 coding sequence is TGCGCCAGCAGCCACCAGGCCGGGACGGATGGCTACACCTTC. Its translation: CASSHQAGTDGYTF. V usage is TRBV5-1 and J usage is TRBJ1-2; D might be TRBD1 (5 bases). The V gene lost 4 bases and the J gene lost 6 bases, with 16 bases spanning the gap. Per germline, CDR1 SGHRS and CDR2 YFSETQ. The CDR3 length is 14 residues.

This chain uses TRBV5-1 with TRBJ2-2; 9 bases map to TRBD1. The CDR3 consists of 15 residues. Germline V gene sequence: CDR1 SGHRS, CDR2 YFSETQ. V was pared by 4 bases and J by 4 bases, with 5 bases of the junction left unmatched. This chain's CDR3 is CASSPDRGFTGELFF. The DNA for the CDR3 is TGCGCCAGCAGCCCTGACAGGGGGTTCACCGGGGAGCTGTTTTTT.

The rearrangement uses TRBV5-1 and TRBJ2-5; D unclear. V lost 4 bases to trimming and J lost 1 base, with 20 bases between them. This CDR3 spans 17 amino acids. Germline lookup yields CDR1 SGHRS and CDR2 YFSETQ. The CDR3 region has the DNA TGCGCCAGCAGCCCAGGAGACTTACCAACTTCCCAAGAGACCCAGTACTTC. It is translated as CASSPGDLPTSQETQYF. Full variable domain (remainder filled in from reference TRBV5-1 and TRBJ2-5): KAGVTQTPRYLIKTRGQQVTLSCSPISGHRSVSWYQQTPGQGLQFLFEYFSETQRNKGNFPGRFSGRQFSNSRSEMNVSTLELGDSALYLCASSPGDLPTSQETQYFGPGTRLLVL.

This chain joins TRBV7-6 and TRBJ1-1; tentative D call: TRBD1 (5 bases). Per the germline V gene, CDR1 is SGHVS and CDR2 is FNYEAQ. The CDR3 is 15 residues long. Trimming removed 5 bases from V and 1 base from J, with 14 bases in between. DNA for the CDR3: TGTGCCAGCAGCACGGGGACGGGACGGAACACTGAAGCTTTCTTT. Encoded protein: CASSTGTGRNTEAFF.

CDR3 sequence reads: CASSRSGELFF. The CDR3 DNA reads TGTGCCAGCAGTCGGAGCGGGGAGCTGTTTTTT. The chain carries TRBV28 and TRBJ2-2; D is uncertain. The CDR3 covers 11 residues. Trimming shortened V by 5 bases and J by 7 bases, and 5 bases separated the two germline ends. Germline V gene lookup returns CDR1 MDHEN and CDR2 SYDVKM.

V usage is TRBV10-1 and J usage is TRBJ2-1, with a weak D call TRBD2 (6 bases). Trimming pared 8 bases from V and 12 bases from J, leaving 14 bases between. CDR1 WNHNN and CDR2 SYGVQD come from the germline V gene (reference sequence). The CDR3 has 11 residues. The CDR3 DNA follows: TGCGCCAGCGGAGGGGTCATCGGGCAGTTCTTC. Its translation is CASGGVIGQFF.

CDR3 nucleotide sequence: TGCGCCAGCAGCTTGCCTACCGGGACAGTGGGGTCCCAGTTCTTC. Amino acids: CASSLPTGTVGSQFF. The chain is built from TRBV5-1 and TRBJ2-1, with TRBD1 identical over 7 bases. Trimming took 1 base from V and 13 from J; bases not matched to a gene: 14. CDR3 size: 15 residues. Per germline, CDR1 SGHRS and CDR2 YFSETQ.

This sequence joins TRBV7-9 and TRBJ2-3; 8 nucleotides agree with TRBD1. Germline assignment: CDR1 SEHNR and CDR2 FQNEAQ (reference sequence). After removal of 7 bases from V and 4 bases from J, the junction contained 13 bases not matched to a gene. The CDR3 sequence is 16 residues long. The CDR3 DNA follows: TGTGCCAGCACCAGCGCAGGGGGCGAGGGGTCAGATACGCAGTATTTT. As protein: CASTSAGGEGSDTQYF.

V is TRBV6-5 and J is TRBJ1-1; D perhaps matches TRBD1 (5 bases). Trimming stripped 1 base from V and 8 bases from J, with 11 bases between. The CDR3 loop spans 13 amino acids. Looked up from germline, CDR1 is MNHEY and CDR2 is SVGAGI. CDR3 sequence: CASSYFSGGEAFF. CDR3 DNA sequence: TGTGCCAGCAGTTACTTTTCGGGGGGAGAAGCTTTCTTT.

This clone was counted many times. The V gene is TRBV11-2, the J gene TRBJ1-1; D remains ambiguous. The CDR3 contains 12 residues. Germline loops: CDR1 SGHAT, CDR2 FQNNGV. Between the trimmed V and J ends, which lost 1 base and 11 bases, there was a span of 11 bases. The CDR3 sequence is CASSLVLGPAFF. As DNA, the CDR3 is TGTGCCAGCAGCTTAGTTCTTGGGCCGGCTTTCTTT.

The chain couples TRBV6-1 to TRBJ1-5, with D perhaps matching TRBD1 (5 bases). Trimming cost V 4 bases and J 5 bases, with 18 bases left between them. Germline V gene sequence: CDR1 MNHNS, CDR2 SASEGT. This CDR3 region has 16 residues. The CDR3 protein is CASSVTGGMNDQPQHF. The CDR3 nucleotides are TGTGCCAGCAGTGTAACGGGGGGGATGAACGATCAGCCCCAGCATTTT.

V is TRBV2 and J is TRBJ2-3; 7 bases are shared with TRBD2. V lost 2 bases to trimming and J lost 4 bases; unmatched junction nucleotides: 6. Germline values: CDR1 SNHLY, CDR2 FYNNEI. This CDR3 comprises 15 residues. The CDR3 sequence: CASSEKSGGADTQYF. CDR3 sequence (DNA): TGTGCCAGCAGTGAAAAATCGGGAGGCGCAGATACGCAGTATTTT.

V is TRBV4-3 and J is TRBJ2-5, with D maybe TRBD2 (6 bases). The CDR3 is 15 amino acids. Per germline, CDR1 LGHNA and CDR2 YSLEER. V lost 0 bases and J 2 bases, leaving 10 bases between the germline ends. The CDR3 DNA is TGCGCCAGCAGCCAAGATACCGGGAGTCAAGAGACCCAGTACTTC. Translated: CASSQDTGSQETQYF.

The rearrangement uses TRBV4-2 and TRBJ2-3, with TRBD2 identical over 7 bases. Germline CDR1 is LGHNA and CDR2 is YNFKEQ. The CDR3 runs to 19 residues. Trimming removed 2 bases from V and 0 bases from J; junction bases left unmatched: 14. CDR3 nucleotides: TGTGCCAGCAGCCAATCGTTCTCACGGGCGGGGGAAAGCACAGATACGCAGTATTTT. Protein sequence: CASSQSFSRAGESTDTQYF.

The genes are TRBV19 and TRBJ2-7, with D possibly matching TRBD2 (5 bases). V lost 5 bases to trimming and J lost 6 bases, with 14 bases between them. CDR3 length: 13 amino acids. The germline CDR1 and CDR2 sequences are LNHDA and SQIVND (reference sequence). CDR3 sequence: CASSQQLVREQYF. In DNA form, the CDR3 reads TGTGCCAGTAGTCAACAACTAGTACGCGAGCAGTACTTC.

The chain carries TRBV2 and TRBJ2-5; TRBD2 matches at 11 bases. Germline CDR1 SNHLY, CDR2 FYNNEI. The V gene end was trimmed by 9 bases and the J gene end by 5 bases; junction bases not matched to a gene: 11. The CDR3 spans 15 residues. The CDR3 nucleotides read TGTGCCAGTCGTAAATGGACTAGCGGGCAGGAGACCCAGTACTTC. Its protein is CASRKWTSGQETQYF.

The rearrangement links TRBV2 to TRBJ1-5; no definite D call. CDR1 and CDR2 (germline): SNHLY, FYNNEI. V was clipped by 8 bases and J by 8 bases, with 16 bases between them. CDR3 length: 13 residues. The CDR3 loop is CASSGKEIEPQHF. CDR3 sequence (DNA): TGTGCCAGCTCGGGGAAGGAGATAGAGCCCCAGCATTTT. Full variable domain (rest looked up from reference TRBV2 and TRBJ1-5): EPEVTQTPSHQVTQMGQEVILRCVPISNHLYFYWYRQILGQKVEFLVSFYNNEISEKSEIFDDQFSVERPDGSNFTLKIRSTKLEDSAMYFCASSGKEIEPQHFGDGTRLSIL.

The genes are TRBV27 and TRBJ2-3, with 8 bases that match TRBD2. In germline, CDR1 is MNHEY, CDR2 SMNVEV (reference sequence). V lost 2 bases, J lost 3 bases, and 4 bases stayed unmatched. There are 15 residues in the CDR3. The DNA of the CDR3 is TGTGCCAGCAGTTTAATAAGCGGGGGAACAGATACGCAGTATTTT. Amino acids: CASSLISGGTDTQYF.

The genes are TRBV6-5 and TRBJ2-2; the D is unclear. Germline V lookup: CDR1 MNHEY, CDR2 SVGAGI. V shed 0 bases and J shed 6 bases, with 8 bases lying between them. This CDR3 has 14 amino acids. The CDR3 here is CASSYSSGSGELFF. The CDR3 DNA follows: TGTGCCAGCAGTTACTCGTCTGGTTCCGGGGAGCTGTTTTTT.

This clone was recorded a few times. The genes are TRBV27 and TRBJ1-6; 9 bases agree with TRBD1. This CDR3 comprises 14 residues. V trimming: 3 bases; J trimming: 11 bases; junction bases outside the gene matches: 5. From germline, CDR1 is MNHEY and CDR2 SMNVEV (reference sequence). In DNA form, the CDR3 reads TGTGCCAGCAGTTTGAGGGGACAGGGTACACCCCTCCACTTT. Translating it yields CASSLRGQGTPLHF.